The clone carrying this T cell receptor beta chain was found a few times. This entry belongs to a study of cytomegalovirus exposure and HLA in healthy donors. Germline trimming cut 0 bases from V and 1 base from J; bases unmatched to any gene: 3. Looked up from germline, CDR1 is LNHDA and CDR2 is SQIVND (reference sequence). This CDR3 contains 17 residues. Primers for the PCR totalled 60 Vbeta and 13 Jbeta. TCRdb's copy holds only in-frame clones and misses some; the assay was immunoSEQ multiplex PCR. Among about 130,000 clones listed, around 85% were seen once. The clonotype was recovered from a man younger than 30 in good health and CMV-seropositive. The sample comprised PBMCs. This rearrangement joins TRBV19 to TRBJ1-5, with 10 bases aligning to TRBD1. This chain's CDR3 is CASSIETGGASNQPQHF. The CDR3 DNA reads as TGTGCCAGTAGTATAGAGACAGGGGGCGCAAGCAATCAGCCCCAGCATTTT.